These 12 T cell receptor beta chains came from one sample sequenced in a study of T cells after yellow fever vaccination. Each CDR3 protein is one row after TCRdb ran MiXCR on the 5' RACE reads. The table lists over 300,000 distinct CDR3 sequences, around 6.8% of them singletons. This material consisted of PBMCs, taken about 49 days after the first yellow fever vaccination. These TCRs come from a man aged 18-30 years who received the YFV17D yellow fever vaccine.

This clonotype was counted only a few times. This chain uses TRBV24-1 with TRBJ2-1; 11 bases line up with TRBD1. This CDR3 is 18 amino acids long. V lost 4 bases to trimming and J lost 5 bases; unmatched junction nucleotides: 12. Germline V gene data show CDR1 as KGHDR and CDR2 as SFDVKD. Here the CDR3 reads CATSDPGTGGILNNEQFF. CDR3 nucleotide sequence: TGTGCCACCAGTGACCCTGGGACAGGGGGAATTCTGAACAATGAGCAGTTCTTC.

This chain uses TRBV20-1 with TRBJ1-2, with TRBD1 as a possible D gene (5 bases). Germline loops: CDR1 DFQATT, CDR2 SNEGSKA (reference sequence). V shed 6 bases and J shed 3 bases, with 14 bases lying between them. CDR3 length: 13 amino acids. The CDR3 DNA follows: TGCAGTGCCACCCAGGGAGTGTACTATGGCTACACCTTC. It codes for CSATQGVYYGYTF.

This clonotype was seen only a few times. This chain joins TRBV5-1 and TRBJ1-2; D is ambiguous. Trimming cost V 0 bases and J 6 bases, with 15 bases left between them. CDR3 size: 15 residues. Looked up from germline, CDR1 is SGHRS and CDR2 is YFSETQ. The CDR3 region has the DNA TGCGCCAGCAGCTTGGGGGCGGACGCCATAGATGGCTACACCTTC. Protein sequence: CASSLGADAIDGYTF. The variable domain in full, completed from reference TRBV5-1 and TRBJ1-2, reads KAGVTQTPRYLIKTRGQQVTLSCSPISGHRSVSWYQQTPGQGLQFLFEYFSETQRNKGNFPGRFSGRQFSNSRSEMNVSTLELGDSALYLCASSLGADAIDGYTFGSGTRLTVV.

This clonotype appeared a few times. The chain joins TRBV5-4 to TRBJ2-7; D is unresolved. The CDR3 spans 13 residues. In germline, CDR1 is SGHNT, CDR2 YYREEE (reference sequence). The V end lost 9 bases, the J end lost 0 bases, and 13 bases lay between the germline ends. CDR3 sequence: CAIPGPSSYEQYF. The CDR3 DNA reads as TGTGCCATTCCGGGTCCCAGCTCCTACGAGCAGTACTTC.

This clonotype was counted many times. V is TRBV7-2 and J is TRBJ2-1, with D unresolved. V lost 7 bases and J 6 bases, leaving 16 bases between the germline ends. CDR3 length: 14 residues. Germline assignment: CDR1 SGHTA and CDR2 FQGNSA. The CDR3 nucleotides read TGTGCCAGCATCCCAGGCAGGCTAGGCAATGAGCAGTTCTTC. It encodes CASIPGRLGNEQFF.

In this sample, this clonotype turned up a few times. The V call is TRBV14, the J call TRBJ1-1, with D perhaps TRBD1 (5 bases). This CDR3 is built from 13 residues. The germline gives CDR1 SGHDN, CDR2 FVKESK. V was shortened by 5 bases and J by 1 base, with 8 bases between the two germline ends. In nucleotides, the CDR3 is TGTGCCAGCAGCGGGGGGTCGAACACTGAAGCTTTCTTT. Translated: CASSGGSNTEAFF.

This chain joins TRBV5-1 and TRBJ1-1, with 7 bases fitting TRBD1. Germline CDR1 and CDR2: SGHRS and YFSETQ. CDR3 length equals 14 residues. V shed 4 bases, J shed 6 bases, and the junction held 9 bases outside the gene matches. CDR3 sequence reads: CASSAQQGFAEAFF. The CDR3 DNA sequence: TGCGCCAGCAGCGCCCAACAGGGGTTTGCTGAAGCTTTCTTT.

This clonotype was counted ten times or more. The chain joins TRBV28 to TRBJ1-5; D unresolved. The V end was cut by 2 bases, the J end by 3 bases, with 2 bases between. CDR1 and CDR2 from the germline V gene are MDHEN and SYDVKM. The CDR3 spans 12 residues. The CDR3 sequence: CASSLINQPQHF. CDR3 bases: TGTGCCAGCAGTTTAATCAATCAGCCCCAGCATTTT.

A few counts support this clonotype. J is TRBJ2-1 and V is TRBV5-4; D is ambiguous. This CDR3 spans 15 amino acids. V gave up 4 bases and J gave up 12 bases, with 23 bases separating them. Germline CDR1 and CDR2: SGHNT and YYREEE (reference sequence). CDR3 in amino acids: CASSARTDGSSRQFF. In DNA, the CDR3 is TGTGCCAGCAGCGCCCGGACGGATGGATCGTCTAGGCAGTTCTTC.

This clonotype has a handful of counts. The V call is TRBV20-1, the J call TRBJ2-7; TRBD2 is a possible D gene (5 bases). V dropped 0 bases and J dropped 6 bases, with 12 bases sitting between them. CDR1 is DFQATT and CDR2 is SNEGSKA in the germline V gene (reference sequence). The CDR3 spans 13 residues. The CDR3 DNA is TGCAGTGCTAGAGAGCGGACTGGGCCCGAGCAGTACTTC. It yields the protein CSARERTGPEQYF.

There are a few counts of this clonotype. V and J are TRBV10-3 and TRBJ2-1; 11 bases fit TRBD2. Trimming cost V 4 bases and J 2 bases; bases outside gene matches: 7. CDR1 is ENHRY and CDR2 is SYGVKD in the germline V gene. The length of the CDR3 is 17 residues. DNA of the CDR3: TGTGCCATCAGTGGGCTAGCGGGGGGTCCTACCTACAATGAGCAGTTCTTC. Protein product: CAISGLAGGPTYNEQFF.

A few counts support this clonotype. The gene calls are TRBV28 and TRBJ2-5; D is unresolved. With 2 bases removed from V and 4 bases from J, the gap between germline ends came to 5 bases. This CDR3 contains 12 residues. The germline CDR1 and CDR2 sequences are MDHEN and SYDVKM. The CDR3 spells CASSLRAETQYF. CDR3 sequence (DNA): TGTGCCAGCAGTTTACGCGCAGAGACCCAGTACTTC.